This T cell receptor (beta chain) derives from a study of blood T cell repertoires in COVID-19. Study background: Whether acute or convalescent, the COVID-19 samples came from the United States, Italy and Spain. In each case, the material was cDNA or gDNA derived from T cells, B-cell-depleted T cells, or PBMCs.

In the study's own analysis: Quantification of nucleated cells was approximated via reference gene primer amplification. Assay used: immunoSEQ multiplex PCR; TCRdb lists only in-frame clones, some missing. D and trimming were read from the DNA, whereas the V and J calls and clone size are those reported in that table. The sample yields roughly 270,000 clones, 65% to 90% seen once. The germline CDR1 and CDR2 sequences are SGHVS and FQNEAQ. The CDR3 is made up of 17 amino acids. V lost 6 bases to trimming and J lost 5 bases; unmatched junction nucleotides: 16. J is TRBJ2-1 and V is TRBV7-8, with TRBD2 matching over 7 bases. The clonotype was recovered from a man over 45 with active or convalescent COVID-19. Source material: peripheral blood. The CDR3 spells CASRYSLGRARNNEQFF. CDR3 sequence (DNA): TGTGCCAGCAGATATAGCCTAGGGAGGGCCAGGAACAATGAGCAGTTCTTC.